Listed here are 7 T cell receptor beta chains from one sample, sequenced in a study of cytomegalovirus exposure and HLA in healthy donors. PCR was performed using 60 Vbeta and 13 Jbeta primers. TCRdb keeps only in-frame clones here, not all; method: immunoSEQ multiplex PCR. The sample includes roughly 150,000 clones, approximately 71% of them seen just once. Sequenced: PBMCs. These receptors originate from a woman aged 18 to 35 in good health and CMV-seropositive.

This chain joins TRBV2 and TRBJ2-3; 7 nucleotides line up with TRBD2. There are 14 residues in the CDR3. Germline V gene sequence: CDR1 SNHLY, CDR2 FYNNEI. Trimming at V came to 8 bases and at J to 4 bases, leaving 9 bases not matched to a gene. The CDR3 is CASYRDYTSDTQYF. For the CDR3, the DNA is TGTGCCAGCTACCGGGACTATACCTCAGATACGCAGTATTTT.

A single count supports this clone. In DNA form, the CDR3 reads TGCGCCAGCAGCTCTTACAGGGGAAGGGACATTCAGTACTTC. It is translated as CASSSYRGRDIQYF. The genes are TRBV4-1 and TRBJ2-4; 7 nucleotides align to TRBD1. V lost 5 bases, J lost 8 bases, and 9 bases stayed unmatched. Germline-derived CDR1 and CDR2 are MGHRA and YSYEKL. The CDR3 has 14 residues.

This chain uses TRBV18 with TRBJ1-2, with TRBD1 matching over 7 bases. The CDR3 consists of 14 residues. Trimming removed 5 bases from V and 1 base from J; junction bases left unmatched: 4. Germline CDR1 is KGHSH and CDR2 is LQKENI. CDR3 region: CASSATGNNYGYTF. The CDR3 DNA is TGTGCCAGCTCAGCGACAGGGAATAACTATGGCTACACCTTC.

V usage is TRBV5-1 and J usage is TRBJ2-1; D may be TRBD2 (6 bases). The V gene lost 4 bases and the J gene lost 0 bases, with 11 bases spanning the gap. Germline CDR1 reads SGHRS; CDR2 reads YFSETQ. This CDR3 is built from 15 residues. The CDR3 coding sequence is TGCGCCAGCAGCCCCGGGGGACCCTCCTACAATGAGCAGTTCTTC. Translation: CASSPGGPSYNEQFF.

The chain employs TRBV25-1 and TRBJ2-7, with 8 bases aligning to TRBD2. CDR1 is MGHDK and CDR2 is SYGVNS in the germline V gene. Losses at the gene ends were 3 bases for V and 9 bases for J; bases not matched to a gene: 13. The CDR3 totals 15 residues. CDR3 nucleotide sequence: TGTGCCAGCAGTGATTGGCTAGCGGGCGCCTCGCGGCAGTACTTC. It specifies CASSDWLAGASRQYF.

This rearrangement joins TRBV28 to TRBJ1-1, with 7 bases aligning to TRBD1. The V gene end was trimmed by 3 bases and the J gene end by 2 bases; junction bases not matched to a gene: 18. The CDR3 runs 19 residues. Germline assignment: CDR1 MDHEN and CDR2 SYDVKM. The CDR3, as DNA: TGTGCCAGCAGTTTGTGGATTTCGGACAGGTCGGGATCTAACACTGAAGCTTTCTTT. This gives the protein CASSLWISDRSGSNTEAFF.

In this sample, this clone turned up a few times. The CDR3 DNA is TGTGCCAGCAGCCGGGACAGGAGTACCGGGGAGCTGTTTTTT. Its protein is CASSRDRSTGELFF. The rearrangement links TRBV7-3 to TRBJ2-2, with TRBD1 matching over 8 bases. Per germline, CDR1 SGHTA and CDR2 FQGTGA. Trimming cost V 5 bases and J 5 bases; bases outside gene matches: 4. This CDR3 spans 14 amino acids. The full variable domain, completed using reference TRBV7-3 and TRBJ2-2, is GAGVSQTPSNKVTEKGKYVELRCDPISGHTALYWYRQSLGQGPEFLIYFQGTGAADDSGLPNDRFFAVRPEGSVSTLKIQRTERGDSAVYLCASSRDRSTGELFFGEGSRLTVL.